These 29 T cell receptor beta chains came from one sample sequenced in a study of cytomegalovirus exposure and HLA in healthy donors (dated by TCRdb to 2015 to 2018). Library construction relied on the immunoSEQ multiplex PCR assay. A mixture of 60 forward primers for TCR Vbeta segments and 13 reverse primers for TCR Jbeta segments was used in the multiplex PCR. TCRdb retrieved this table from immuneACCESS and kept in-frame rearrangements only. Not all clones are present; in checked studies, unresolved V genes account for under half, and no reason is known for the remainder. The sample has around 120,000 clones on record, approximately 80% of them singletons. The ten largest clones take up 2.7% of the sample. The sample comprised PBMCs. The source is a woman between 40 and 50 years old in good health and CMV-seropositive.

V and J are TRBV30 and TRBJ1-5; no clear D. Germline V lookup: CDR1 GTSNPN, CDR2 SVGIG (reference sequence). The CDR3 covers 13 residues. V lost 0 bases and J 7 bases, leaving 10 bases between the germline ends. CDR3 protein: CAWSVGSEQPQHF. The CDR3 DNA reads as TGTGCCTGGAGTGTAGGTTCGGAGCAGCCCCAGCATTTT. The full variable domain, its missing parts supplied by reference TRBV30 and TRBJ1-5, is SQTIHQWPATLVQPVGSPLSLECTVEGTSNPNLYWYRQAAGRGLQLLFYSVGIGQISSEVPQNLSASRPQDRQFILSSKKLLLSDSGFYLCAWSVGSEQPQHFGDGTRLSIL.

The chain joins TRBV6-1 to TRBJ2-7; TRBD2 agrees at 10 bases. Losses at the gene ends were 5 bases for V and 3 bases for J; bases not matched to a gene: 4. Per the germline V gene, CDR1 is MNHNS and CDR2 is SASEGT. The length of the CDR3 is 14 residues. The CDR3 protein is CASSNSGGGYEQYF. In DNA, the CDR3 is TGTGCCAGCAGTAACAGCGGGGGGGGCTACGAGCAGTACTTC.

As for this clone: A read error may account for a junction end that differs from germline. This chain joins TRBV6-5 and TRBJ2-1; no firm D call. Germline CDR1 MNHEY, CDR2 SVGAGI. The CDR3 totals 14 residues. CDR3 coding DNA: TGTGCCGGCAGTTACGTCAGCTCCTACAATGAGCAGTTCTTC. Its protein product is CAGSYVSSYNEQFF.

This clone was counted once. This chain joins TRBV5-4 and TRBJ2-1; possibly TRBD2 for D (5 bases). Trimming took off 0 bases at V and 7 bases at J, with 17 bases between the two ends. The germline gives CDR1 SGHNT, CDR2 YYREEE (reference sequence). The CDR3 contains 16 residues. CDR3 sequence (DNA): TGTGCCAGCAGCTTGGGGGAGTATGACCCCAGGAATGAGCAGTTCTTC. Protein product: CASSLGEYDPRNEQFF.

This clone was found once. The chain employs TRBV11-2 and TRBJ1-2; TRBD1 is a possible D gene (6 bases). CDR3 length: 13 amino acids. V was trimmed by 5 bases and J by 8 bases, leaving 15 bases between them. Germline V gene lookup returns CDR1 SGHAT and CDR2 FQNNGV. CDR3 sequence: CASSPQGSGGYTF. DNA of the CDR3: TGTGCCAGCAGCCCACAGGGTTCGGGGGGCTACACCTTC.

This CDR3 reads CASSPTGGHYGYTF. In DNA, the CDR3 is TGTGCCAGCAGCCCTACGGGGGGCCACTATGGCTACACCTTC. This chain joins TRBV7-3 and TRBJ1-2; D perhaps matches TRBD1 (6 bases). V lost 5 bases, J lost 3 bases, and 13 bases lay in between. Germline loops: CDR1 SGHTA, CDR2 FQGTGA. CDR3 length: 14 residues.

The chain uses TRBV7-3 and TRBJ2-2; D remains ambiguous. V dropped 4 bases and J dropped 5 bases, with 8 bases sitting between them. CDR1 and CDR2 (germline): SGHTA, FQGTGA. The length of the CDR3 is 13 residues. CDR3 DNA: TGTGCCAGCAGCTCGAGAAGAACCGGGGAGCTGTTTTTT. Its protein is CASSSRRTGELFF.

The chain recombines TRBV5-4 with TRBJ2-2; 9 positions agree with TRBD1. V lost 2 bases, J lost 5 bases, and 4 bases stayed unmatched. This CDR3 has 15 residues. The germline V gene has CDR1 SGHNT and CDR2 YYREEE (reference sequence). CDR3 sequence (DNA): TGTGCCAGCAGCTTTGGGACAGGGAGTACCGGGGAGCTGTTTTTT. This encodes CASSFGTGSTGELFF.

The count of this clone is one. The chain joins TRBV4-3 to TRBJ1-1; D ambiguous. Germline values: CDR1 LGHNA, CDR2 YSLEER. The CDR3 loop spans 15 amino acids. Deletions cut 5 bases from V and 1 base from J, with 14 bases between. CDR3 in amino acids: CASSIERERNTEAFF. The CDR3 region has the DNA TGCGCCAGCAGCATAGAGAGGGAAAGGAACACTGAAGCTTTCTTT.

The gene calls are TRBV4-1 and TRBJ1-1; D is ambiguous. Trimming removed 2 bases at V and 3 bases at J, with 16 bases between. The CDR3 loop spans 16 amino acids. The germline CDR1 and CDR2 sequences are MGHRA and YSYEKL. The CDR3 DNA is TGCGCCAGCAGCCAACAAGGCAGGAAGTTGGACACTGAAGCTTTCTTT. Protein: CASSQQGRKLDTEAFF.

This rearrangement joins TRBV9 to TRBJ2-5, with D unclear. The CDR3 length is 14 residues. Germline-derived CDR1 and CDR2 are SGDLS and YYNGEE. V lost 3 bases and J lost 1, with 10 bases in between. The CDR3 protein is CASSAPQVQETQYF. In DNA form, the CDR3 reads TGTGCCAGCAGCGCCCCTCAGGTCCAAGAGACCCAGTACTTC.

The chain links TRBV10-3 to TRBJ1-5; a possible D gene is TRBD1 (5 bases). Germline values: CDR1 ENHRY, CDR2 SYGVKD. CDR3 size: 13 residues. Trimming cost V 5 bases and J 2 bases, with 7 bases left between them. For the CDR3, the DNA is TGTGCCATCAGTAGGGGCGGCAATCAGCCCCAGCATTTT. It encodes CAISRGGNQPQHF.

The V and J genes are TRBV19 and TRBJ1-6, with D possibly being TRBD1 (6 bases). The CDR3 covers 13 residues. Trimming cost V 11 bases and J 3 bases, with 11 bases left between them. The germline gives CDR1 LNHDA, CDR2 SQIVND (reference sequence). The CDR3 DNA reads TGTGCCGCCCGGGACAACTATAATTCACCCCTCCACTTT. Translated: CAARDNYNSPLHF.

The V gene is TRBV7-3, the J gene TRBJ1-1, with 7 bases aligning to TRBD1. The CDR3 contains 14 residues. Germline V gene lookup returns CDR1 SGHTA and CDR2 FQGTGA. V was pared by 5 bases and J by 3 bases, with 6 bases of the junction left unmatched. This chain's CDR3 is CASSPQGQYTEAFF. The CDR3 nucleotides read TGTGCCAGCAGCCCACAGGGACAGTACACTGAAGCTTTCTTT.

Here the CDR3 DNA reads TGTGCCAGCAATCGTCAGGGCTACGAGCAGTACTTC. Translating it yields CASNRQGYEQYF. This sequence joins TRBV6-5 and TRBJ2-7; possible D gene TRBD1, 5 bases. The CDR3 contains 12 residues. Germline-derived CDR1 and CDR2 are MNHEY and SVGAGI. Trimming removed 7 bases at V and 3 bases at J, with 10 bases between.

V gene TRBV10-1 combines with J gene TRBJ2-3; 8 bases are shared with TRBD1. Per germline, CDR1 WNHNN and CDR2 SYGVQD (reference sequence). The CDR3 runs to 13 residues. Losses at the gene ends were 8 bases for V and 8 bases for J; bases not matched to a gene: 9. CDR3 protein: CASQGASGFTQYF. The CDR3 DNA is TGCGCCAGCCAGGGGGCCTCTGGTTTTACGCAGTATTTT.

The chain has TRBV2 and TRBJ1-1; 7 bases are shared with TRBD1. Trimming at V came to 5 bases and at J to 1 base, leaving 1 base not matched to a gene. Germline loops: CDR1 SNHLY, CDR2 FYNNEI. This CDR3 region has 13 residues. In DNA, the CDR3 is TGTGCCAGCAGTTGGACAGGGAACACTGAAGCTTTCTTT. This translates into CASSWTGNTEAFF. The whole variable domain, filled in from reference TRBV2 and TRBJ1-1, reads EPEVTQTPSHQVTQMGQEVILRCVPISNHLYFYWYRQILGQKVEFLVSFYNNEISEKSEIFDDQFSVERPDGSNFTLKIRSTKLEDSAMYFCASSWTGNTEAFFGQGTRLTVV.

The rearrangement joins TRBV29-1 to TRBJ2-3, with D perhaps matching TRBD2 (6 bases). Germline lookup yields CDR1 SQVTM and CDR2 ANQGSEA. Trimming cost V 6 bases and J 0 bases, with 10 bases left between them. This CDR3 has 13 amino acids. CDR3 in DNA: TGCAGCGTCGAGCGGGCAAGCACAGATACGCAGTATTTT. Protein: CSVERASTDTQYF.

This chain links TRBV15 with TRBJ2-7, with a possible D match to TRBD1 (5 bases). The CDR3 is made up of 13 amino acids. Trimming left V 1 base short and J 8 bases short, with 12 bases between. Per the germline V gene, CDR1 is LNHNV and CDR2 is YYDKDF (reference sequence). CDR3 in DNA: TGTGCCACCAGCAGAGCCCTCCAGGACAAGCAGTACTTC. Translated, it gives CATSRALQDKQYF. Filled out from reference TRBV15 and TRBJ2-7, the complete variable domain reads DAMVIQNPRYQVTQFGKPVTLSCSQTLNHNVMYWYQQKSSQAPKLLFHYYDKDFNNEADTPDNFQSRRPNTSFCFLDIRSPGLGDTAMYLCATSRALQDKQYFGPGTRLTVT.

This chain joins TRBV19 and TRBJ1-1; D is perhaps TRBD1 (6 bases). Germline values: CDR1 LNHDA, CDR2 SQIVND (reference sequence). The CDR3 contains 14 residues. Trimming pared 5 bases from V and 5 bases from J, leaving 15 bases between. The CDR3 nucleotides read TGTGCCAGTAGTCCTCAGGGGTCGGGGACTGAAGCTTTCTTT. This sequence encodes CASSPQGSGTEAFF.

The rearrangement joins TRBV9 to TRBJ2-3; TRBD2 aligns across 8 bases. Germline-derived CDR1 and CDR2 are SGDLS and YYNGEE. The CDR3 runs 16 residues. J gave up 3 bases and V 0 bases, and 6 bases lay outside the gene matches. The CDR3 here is CASSVVGRGATDTQYF. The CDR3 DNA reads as TGTGCCAGCAGCGTAGTGGGGCGGGGGGCAACAGATACGCAGTATTTT. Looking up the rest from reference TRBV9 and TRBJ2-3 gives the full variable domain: DSGVTQTPKHLITATGQRVTLRCSPRSGDLSVYWYQQSLDQGLQFLIQYYNGEERAKGNILERFSAQQFPDLHSELNLSSLELGDSALYFCASSVVGRGATDTQYFGPGTRLTVL.

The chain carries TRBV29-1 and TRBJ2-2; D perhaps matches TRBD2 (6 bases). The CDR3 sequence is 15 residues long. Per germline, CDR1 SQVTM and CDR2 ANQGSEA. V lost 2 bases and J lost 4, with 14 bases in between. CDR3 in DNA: TGCAGCGTTGAACCCTCCGGAGGGGTCACCGGGGAGCTGTTTTTT. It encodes CSVEPSGGVTGELFF.

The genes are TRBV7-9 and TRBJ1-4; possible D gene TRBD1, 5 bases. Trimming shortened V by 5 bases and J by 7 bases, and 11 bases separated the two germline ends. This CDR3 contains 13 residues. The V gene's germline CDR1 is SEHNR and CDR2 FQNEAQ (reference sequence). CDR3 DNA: TGTGCCAGCAGCGGCCAGGGAGGTGAAAAACTGTTTTTT. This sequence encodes CASSGQGGEKLFF.

In DNA form, the CDR3 reads TGTGCCAGCAGTCCCTCGGGACAGGGGGCCTACGAGCAGTACTTC. Amino acid sequence: CASSPSGQGAYEQYF. This rearrangement joins TRBV27 to TRBJ2-7, with TRBD1 matching over 11 bases. This CDR3 has 15 amino acids. The germline gives CDR1 MNHEY, CDR2 SMNVEV (reference sequence). J gave up 2 bases and V 5 bases, and 5 bases lay outside the gene matches.

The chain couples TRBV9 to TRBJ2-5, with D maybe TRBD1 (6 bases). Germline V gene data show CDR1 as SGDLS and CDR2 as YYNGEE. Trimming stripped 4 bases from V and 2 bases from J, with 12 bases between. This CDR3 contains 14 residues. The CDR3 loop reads CASSTGFGQETQYF. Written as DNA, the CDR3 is TGTGCCAGCAGCACAGGGTTTGGACAAGAGACCCAGTACTTC.

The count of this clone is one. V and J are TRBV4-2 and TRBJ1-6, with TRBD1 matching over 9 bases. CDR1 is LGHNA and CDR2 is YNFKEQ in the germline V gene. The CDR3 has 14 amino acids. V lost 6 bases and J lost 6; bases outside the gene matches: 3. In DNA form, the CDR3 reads TGTGCCAGCAGAAGGGACAGGGCTAATTCACCCCTCCACTTT. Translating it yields CASRRDRANSPLHF.

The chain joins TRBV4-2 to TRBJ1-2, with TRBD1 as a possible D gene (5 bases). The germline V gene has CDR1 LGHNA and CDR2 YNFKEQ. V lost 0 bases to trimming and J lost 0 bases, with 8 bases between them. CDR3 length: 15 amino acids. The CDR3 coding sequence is TGTGCCAGCAGCCAAGATCCGGGGGCTAACTATGGCTACACCTTC. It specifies CASSQDPGANYGYTF.

CDR3 sequence reads: CASSHRGQYEQYF. The CDR3 DNA is TGTGCCAGCAGCCACAGGGGGCAGTACGAGCAGTACTTC. The chain couples TRBV7-9 to TRBJ2-7; 9 positions agree with TRBD1. CDR3 length: 13 residues. V dropped 5 bases and J dropped 4; count of bases not matched to a gene: 3. Germline CDR1 is SEHNR and CDR2 is FQNEAQ (reference sequence).

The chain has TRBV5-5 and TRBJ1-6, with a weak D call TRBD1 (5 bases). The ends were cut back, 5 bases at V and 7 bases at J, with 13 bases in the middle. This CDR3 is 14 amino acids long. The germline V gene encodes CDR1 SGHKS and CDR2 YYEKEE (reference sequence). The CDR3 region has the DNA TGTGCCAGCAGAGCGGGGACGCAGAATTCACCCCTCCACTTT. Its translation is CASRAGTQNSPLHF.